This TCR beta chain was recovered during a study of T cells in localized non-small cell lung cancer. General study findings and limits: Sequence data derive from only one tumor region, so heterogeneity remains possible. Among blood samples, higher T cell density accompanied longer overall survival. Median around 56 top-100 tumor clones were shared with paired adjacent lung. Uninvolved neighboring lung showed the greatest T cell clonality, exceeding tumor.

As to this clone: What it recognizes is unknown.

V shed 4 bases and J shed 2 bases, with 11 bases lying between them. Germline-derived CDR1 and CDR2 are SQVTM and ANQGSEA. The CDR3 length is 13 residues. Produced via immunoSEQ multiplex PCR; TCRdb's table is partial and in-frame only. The sample holds 4,000 or so clones, 30% to 40% seen once. The chain has TRBV29-1 and TRBJ1-1, with D possibly being TRBD1 (6 bases). This TCR was recovered from an older male donor with stage III lung adenocarcinoma. The sample consisted of normal lung tissue next to the tumor, taken before any cancer treatment. The CDR3 region is CSVVQGPNTEAFF. The CDR3 DNA sequence: TGCAGCGTTGTTCAGGGGCCCAACACTGAAGCTTTCTTT.